These 9 T cell receptor beta chains share one sample of origin, sequenced in a study. Treg sorting used a CD4+CD25+CD127-/low gate. Adaptor-ligated barcode primers were used to amplify TRBV12-4/TRBJ1-2 clonotypes. TCRdb re-derived calls from the multiplex PCR reads in MiXCR, one entry per CDR3 protein. The sample has 550 to 650 distinct CDR3 sequences, roughly 3.9% seen once; the top ten hold around 25%. Sequenced: Tregs sorted from blood. The receptors here all came from a female donor with breast cancer.

The chain combines TRBV12-3 or TRBV12-4 with TRBJ1-2; D remains ambiguous. The CDR3 has 17 amino acids. The V end lost 4 bases, the J end lost 4 bases, and 22 bases lay between the germline ends. The CDR3 region has the DNA TGTGCCAGCAGTTCAAAACCCGTGGCAGGCCACTTCTATGGCTACACCTTC. Its translation is CASSSKPVAGHFYGYTF.

This clonotype rates as large. J is TRBJ1-2 and V is TRBV12-3 or TRBV12-4; D is perhaps TRBD1 (5 bases). This CDR3 spans 13 amino acids. V was cut by 1 base and J by 5 bases, with 8 bases left in between. This CDR3 reads CASSLVREYGYTF. The DNA of the CDR3 is TGTGCCAGCAGTTTAGTCAGGGAGTATGGCTACACCTTC.

Sample share makes this clonotype medium-sized. The chain couples TRBV12-3 or TRBV12-4 to TRBJ1-2; D gene ambiguous. The length of the CDR3 is 14 residues. Trimming removed 5 bases at V and 3 bases at J, with 13 bases between. Here the CDR3 reads CASSQSDGDYGYTF. In nucleotides, the CDR3 is TGTGCCAGCAGTCAATCCGACGGGGACTATGGCTACACCTTC.

This clonotype qualifies as large. The chain joins TRBV12-3 or TRBV12-4 to TRBJ1-2; no definite D call. This CDR3 has 15 residues. The V and J ends lost 3 bases and 0 bases respectively, with 11 bases between them. CDR3 DNA: TGTGCCAGCAGTTTCGATTGGAAGACTAACTATGGCTACACCTTC. Amino acid sequence: CASSFDWKTNYGYTF.

In this sample, this clonotype is hyperexpanded. V is TRBV12-3 or TRBV12-4 and J is TRBJ1-2; TRBD1 might be the D (6 bases). V dropped 4 bases and J dropped 2 bases, with 14 bases sitting between them. The CDR3 sequence is 15 residues long. CDR3 amino acids: CASSSTDSWNYGYTF. For the CDR3, the DNA is TGTGCCAGCAGTTCCACGGACAGTTGGAACTATGGCTACACCTTC.

This clonotype is deemed large. The chain employs TRBV12-3 or TRBV12-4 and TRBJ1-2; D gene uncertain. This CDR3 has 15 amino acids. Trimming left V 3 bases short and J 3 bases short, with 14 bases between. CDR3 coding DNA: TGTGCCAGCAGTTTTAAGGTCCTCTTCCACTATGGCTACACCTTC. This sequence encodes CASSFKVLFHYGYTF.

In this sample, this clonotype is large (0.1 to 1%). The chain uses TRBV12-3 or TRBV12-4 and TRBJ1-2; no reliable D call. The CDR3 runs to 13 residues. The ends were cut back, 3 bases at V and 0 bases at J, with 5 bases in the middle. CDR3 DNA sequence: TGTGCCAGCAGTTTCGCTCCTAACTATGGCTACACCTTC. Amino acid sequence: CASSFAPNYGYTF.

Relative to its sample, this clonotype is large. V and J are TRBV12-3 or TRBV12-4 and TRBJ1-2; no clear D gene. CDR3 length: 15 residues. V lost 8 bases and J 4 bases, leaving 20 bases between the germline ends. The CDR3 nucleotides read TGTGCCAGCCTCAAGACACCGGAGGAGGGCTATGGCTACACCTTC. Translating gives CASLKTPEEGYGYTF.

Within the sample, this clonotype is medium-sized. The V and J genes are TRBV12-3 or TRBV12-4 and TRBJ1-2; a weak D match, TRBD1 (5 bases). Trimming shortened V by 5 bases and J by 1 base, and 11 bases separated the two germline ends. The CDR3 has 14 residues. CDR3 residues: CASSQGFGNYGYTF. CDR3 sequence (DNA): TGTGCCAGCAGTCAGGGTTTTGGTAACTATGGCTACACCTTC.